The rows below give T cell receptor beta chains drawn from one sample of a study of OX40 agonist ivuxolimab in advanced cancers. TCRdb's table, derived via immunoSEQ multiplex PCR, lists solely in-frame clones and lacks some. Among tens of thousands of clones listed, just under 90% were seen once. The sequencing here drew on CD4+ or CD8+ T cells sorted from blood, taken in a trial of the OX40 agonist ivuxolimab. The receptors were sampled from an adult with an advanced solid tumor such as melanoma, head and neck, liver or kidney cancer. CDR3s include the opening cysteine and the closing phenylalanine or tryptophan. Each record gives: D gene, J gene, V gene, CDR3 length, clone size, CDR3 DNA, CDR3 protein. D genes are given only for firm matches. The size entry is marked missing in some rows and otherwise reads once, few, many or a size class.

d_call: TRBD2; j_call: TRBJ2-7; v_call: TRBV11-2; cdr3_length: 14; clone_size: .; cdr3_nt: TGTGCCAGCAGCTCCCTAGCGGGGGGCTACGAGCAGTACTTC; cdr3_aa: CASSSLAGGYEQYF
d_call: TRBD2; j_call: TRBJ2-7; v_call: TRBV19; cdr3_length: 13; clone_size: .; cdr3_nt: TGTGCCAGTAGACTAGCGGGTAGTTACGAGCAGTACTTC; cdr3_aa: CASRLAGSYEQYF
d_call: .; j_call: TRBJ2-5; v_call: TRBV10-2; cdr3_length: 13; clone_size: few; cdr3_nt: TGCGCCAGCAGTGAGGGAGCCGGGGAGACCCAGTACTTC; cdr3_aa: CASSEGAGETQYF
d_call: .; j_call: TRBJ1-2; v_call: TRBV6-5; cdr3_length: 13; clone_size: .; cdr3_nt: TGTGCCAGCAGTTACTCAAGGGATAGGGGCTACACCTTC; cdr3_aa: CASSYSRDRGYTF
d_call: .; j_call: TRBJ2-7; v_call: TRBV6-5; cdr3_length: 13; clone_size: .; cdr3_nt: TGTGCCAGCAGTCTCCATCGGGGGTACGAGCAGTACTTC; cdr3_aa: CASSLHRGYEQYF
d_call: .; j_call: TRBJ2-7; v_call: TRBV27; cdr3_length: 13; clone_size: .; cdr3_nt: TGTGCCACCAGTCCCGGGGGGCTCTACGAGCAGTACTTC; cdr3_aa: CATSPGGLYEQYF
d_call: .; j_call: TRBJ2-7; v_call: TRBV2; cdr3_length: 13; clone_size: .; cdr3_nt: TGTGCCAGCAGTGAGCTCGGACGGGACGAGCAGTACTTC; cdr3_aa: CASSELGRDEQYF
d_call: TRBD2; j_call: TRBJ2-1; v_call: TRBV18; cdr3_length: 17; clone_size: .; cdr3_nt: TGTGCCAGCTCACCCCTTTTAGGGACTATCCTTAACAATGAGCAGTTCTTC; cdr3_aa: CASSPLLGTILNNEQFF
d_call: TRBD2; j_call: TRBJ2-1; v_call: TRBV19; cdr3_length: 14; clone_size: .; cdr3_nt: TGTGCCAGCAATCTAGCGGGAGGGTACAATGAGCAGTTCTTC; cdr3_aa: CASNLAGGYNEQFF
d_call: .; j_call: TRBJ1-1; v_call: TRBV29-1; cdr3_length: 13; clone_size: .; cdr3_nt: TGCAGCGCTGGGGACAAAGAGTACACTGAAGCTTTCTTT; cdr3_aa: CSAGDKEYTEAFF
d_call: TRBD2; j_call: TRBJ2-1; v_call: TRBV11-3; cdr3_length: 16; clone_size: .; cdr3_nt: TGTGCCAGCAGCTTAGGACTAGCGGGGGCCTACAATGAGCAGTTCTTC; cdr3_aa: CASSLGLAGAYNEQFF
d_call: .; j_call: TRBJ1-1; v_call: TRBV11-2; cdr3_length: 14; clone_size: .; cdr3_nt: TGTGCCAGCAGCTTAGACGGGGCAGGGACTGAAGCTTTCTTT; cdr3_aa: CASSLDGAGTEAFF
d_call: TRBD2; j_call: TRBJ2-4; v_call: TRBV4-1; cdr3_length: 15; clone_size: .; cdr3_nt: TGCGCCAGCAGCCAATCCAGACTAGCGGCAAACATTCAGTACTTC; cdr3_aa: CASSQSRLAANIQYF
d_call: .; j_call: TRBJ2-3; v_call: TRBV5-6; cdr3_length: 13; clone_size: .; cdr3_nt: TGTGCCAGCAGCTTGGATACGGCAGATACGCAGTATTTT; cdr3_aa: CASSLDTADTQYF
d_call: .; j_call: TRBJ2-7; v_call: TRBV21-1; cdr3_length: 16; clone_size: .; cdr3_nt: TGTGCCAGCAGCAAAAGTGGACATCACTCCTCCTACGAGCAGTACTTC; cdr3_aa: CASSKSGHHSSYEQYF
d_call: .; j_call: TRBJ2-7; v_call: TRBV5-8; cdr3_length: 11; clone_size: once; cdr3_nt: TGTGCCAGCAGCTGGAGGTACGAGCAGTACTTC; cdr3_aa: CASSWRYEQYF
d_call: TRBD2; j_call: TRBJ2-5; v_call: TRBV5-4; cdr3_length: 16; clone_size: .; cdr3_nt: TGTGCCAGCAGCCCAGGGACTAGCGGGAGCGGGGAGACCCAGTACTTC; cdr3_aa: CASSPGTSGSGETQYF
d_call: TRBD1; j_call: TRBJ2-5; v_call: TRBV6-1; cdr3_length: 15; clone_size: .; cdr3_nt: TGTGCCAGCAGTGAAGTCAGGGGGACACAAGAGACCCAGTACTTC; cdr3_aa: CASSEVRGTQETQYF
d_call: TRBD1; j_call: TRBJ2-7; v_call: TRBV6-6; cdr3_length: 14; clone_size: once; cdr3_nt: TGTGCCATCCTCCCTGGCCAGGGGGTGTACGAGCAGTACTTC; cdr3_aa: CAILPGQGVYEQYF
d_call: .; j_call: TRBJ2-7; v_call: TRBV4-2; cdr3_length: 16; clone_size: .; cdr3_nt: TGTGCCAGCAGCCAAGGGCTAGTCAGCTCATCCTACGAGCAGTACTTC; cdr3_aa: CASSQGLVSSSYEQYF
d_call: .; j_call: TRBJ2-3; v_call: TRBV28; cdr3_length: 14; clone_size: .; cdr3_nt: TGTGCCAGCAGTCTAAGACAGGGCACAGATACGCAGTATTTT; cdr3_aa: CASSLRQGTDTQYF
d_call: TRBD2; j_call: TRBJ2-7; v_call: TRBV5-4; cdr3_length: 14; clone_size: once; cdr3_nt: TGTGCCAGCAGCTTCGGCGGGAGCGACTACGAGCAGTACTTC; cdr3_aa: CASSFGGSDYEQYF
d_call: .; j_call: TRBJ1-5; v_call: TRBV28; cdr3_length: 17; clone_size: .; cdr3_nt: TGTGCCAGCAGTTACGCCATCAGGGGATACAGCAATCAGCCCCAGCATTTT; cdr3_aa: CASSYAIRGYSNQPQHF
d_call: .; j_call: TRBJ2-2; v_call: TRBV4-1; cdr3_length: 15; clone_size: .; cdr3_nt: TGCGCCAGCAGCCACCCCCCGGTAGCGGTCGGGGAGCTGTTTTTT; cdr3_aa: CASSHPPVAVGELFF
d_call: .; j_call: TRBJ1-2; v_call: TRBV7-9; cdr3_length: 15; clone_size: .; cdr3_nt: TGTGCCAGCAGCCCAGATCTATTAGCTAACTATGGCTACACCTTC; cdr3_aa: CASSPDLLANYGYTF
d_call: .; j_call: TRBJ2-1; v_call: TRBV14; cdr3_length: 11; clone_size: .; cdr3_nt: TGTGCCAGCAGCCAAGCGTGGGAGCAGTTCTTC; cdr3_aa: CASSQAWEQFF
d_call: .; j_call: TRBJ2-1; v_call: TRBV30; cdr3_length: 15; clone_size: .; cdr3_nt: TGTGCCTGGTCCCTGACTGGGGGGCCCCTTGATGAGCAGTTCTTC; cdr3_aa: CAWSLTGGPLDEQFF
d_call: TRBD2; j_call: TRBJ2-1; v_call: TRBV19; cdr3_length: 14; clone_size: .; cdr3_nt: TGTGCCAGTAGTACTAGCGGACCCTACAATGAGCAGTTCTTC; cdr3_aa: CASSTSGPYNEQFF
d_call: .; j_call: TRBJ2-7; v_call: TRBV27; cdr3_length: 16; clone_size: .; cdr3_nt: TGTGCCAGCAGTTTATCGCGCTACTGGAAAACCTACGAGCAGTACTTC; cdr3_aa: CASSLSRYWKTYEQYF
d_call: TRBD2; j_call: TRBJ2-7; v_call: TRBV5-1; cdr3_length: 13; clone_size: .; cdr3_nt: TGCGCCAGCAGCACCGGACTAGCGGGAGTACAGTACTTC; cdr3_aa: CASSTGLAGVQYF
d_call: .; j_call: TRBJ2-7; v_call: TRBV6-6; cdr3_length: 12; clone_size: .; cdr3_nt: TGTGCCAGCGCCTCAGGGGCCTACGAGCAGTACTTC; cdr3_aa: CASASGAYEQYF
d_call: .; j_call: TRBJ2-7; v_call: TRBV7-2; cdr3_length: 13; clone_size: .; cdr3_nt: TGTGCCAGCAGCTATGGGGCGCTCTACGAGCAGTACTTC; cdr3_aa: CASSYGALYEQYF
d_call: TRBD1; j_call: TRBJ1-4; v_call: TRBV27; cdr3_length: 14; clone_size: .; cdr3_nt: TGTGCCAGCAGTTTGCAGGGGGGAAATGAAAAACTGTTTTTT; cdr3_aa: CASSLQGGNEKLFF
d_call: TRBD1; j_call: TRBJ2-1; v_call: TRBV19; cdr3_length: 15; clone_size: .; cdr3_nt: TGTGCCAGTAGTATAGCAGGACAGGGCTACAATGAGCAGTTCTTC; cdr3_aa: CASSIAGQGYNEQFF
d_call: .; j_call: TRBJ2-3; v_call: TRBV7-6; cdr3_length: 12; clone_size: .; cdr3_nt: TGTGCCAGCAGCTCACCAGGAGATACGCAGTATTTT; cdr3_aa: CASSSPGDTQYF
d_call: .; j_call: TRBJ2-1; v_call: TRBV4-1; cdr3_length: 15; clone_size: once; cdr3_nt: TGCGCCAGCAGCCAAGTCCTTGGGAACTACAATGAGCAGTTCTTC; cdr3_aa: CASSQVLGNYNEQFF
d_call: .; j_call: TRBJ1-1; v_call: TRBV18; cdr3_length: 12; clone_size: .; cdr3_nt: TGTGCCAGCTCACCTGACGAGGGGCGAGCTTTCTTT; cdr3_aa: CASSPDEGRAFF
d_call: TRBD2; j_call: TRBJ2-7; v_call: TRBV5-4; cdr3_length: 18; clone_size: .; cdr3_nt: TGTGCCAGCAGCCAAACTGGACTAGCGGGGGGCCCCTCCTACGAGCAGTACTTC; cdr3_aa: CASSQTGLAGGPSYEQYF
d_call: .; j_call: TRBJ1-2; v_call: TRBV21-1; cdr3_length: 12; clone_size: .; cdr3_nt: TGTGCCAGCAGGTGGGGGGCCAGTGGCTACACCTTC; cdr3_aa: CASRWGASGYTF
d_call: .; j_call: TRBJ2-7; v_call: TRBV27; cdr3_length: 13; clone_size: .; cdr3_nt: TGTGCCAGCAGTTCGGTCAGTAGCGGCGAGCAGTACTTC; cdr3_aa: CASSSVSSGEQYF
d_call: .; j_call: TRBJ2-1; v_call: TRBV27; cdr3_length: 15; clone_size: .; cdr3_nt: TGTGCCAGCAGTTTAATACAGGCGGCGTACAATGAGCAGTTCTTC; cdr3_aa: CASSLIQAAYNEQFF
d_call: .; j_call: TRBJ1-5; v_call: TRBV9; cdr3_length: 14; clone_size: few; cdr3_nt: TGTGCCAGCAGCGTTGGTGTAGTGGGGCAGCCCCAGCATTTT; cdr3_aa: CASSVGVVGQPQHF
d_call: .; j_call: TRBJ1-1; v_call: TRBV7-3; cdr3_length: 13; clone_size: .; cdr3_nt: TGTGCCAGCAGCTTAAGCCAGAACACTGAAGCTTTCTTT; cdr3_aa: CASSLSQNTEAFF
d_call: TRBD2; j_call: TRBJ2-7; v_call: TRBV28; cdr3_length: 15; clone_size: few; cdr3_nt: TGTGCCAGCAGCCTAGGGTTAGCGGGCGTATACGAGCAGTACTTC; cdr3_aa: CASSLGLAGVYEQYF
d_call: .; j_call: TRBJ2-7; v_call: TRBV11-2; cdr3_length: 13; clone_size: .; cdr3_nt: TGTGCCAGCAGCTTAGGACAACTGGAGGAGCAGTACTTC; cdr3_aa: CASSLGQLEEQYF
d_call: TRBD2; j_call: TRBJ2-7; v_call: TRBV5-6; cdr3_length: 17; clone_size: .; cdr3_nt: TGTGCCAGCAGCGTCGGACTAGCGGGAGGGCCGATCGACGAGCAGTACTTC; cdr3_aa: CASSVGLAGGPIDEQYF
d_call: .; j_call: TRBJ2-3; v_call: TRBV7-9; cdr3_length: 14; clone_size: .; cdr3_nt: TGTGCCAGCAGCCTATCCGGGACCACAGATACGCAGTATTTT; cdr3_aa: CASSLSGTTDTQYF
d_call: .; j_call: TRBJ2-5; v_call: TRBV13; cdr3_length: 12; clone_size: .; cdr3_nt: TGTGCCAGCAGCCGGCGGGGAGAGACCCAGTACTTC; cdr3_aa: CASSRRGETQYF